This T cell receptor beta chain was identified during a study of T-cell reconstitution after alpha-beta-depleted transplantation in children. Regarding the study as a whole: Surviving recipient T cells and thymic progenitors underlay high day-60 TCRbeta diversity in some patients. A year post-transplant, T-cell counts and diversity derived mostly from newly produced T cells. About two months after transplant, alpha-beta T cells reportedly came from several hundred expanded graft clones.

V was cut by 0 bases and J by 1 base, with 12 bases left in between. Germline CDR1 reads LNHNV; CDR2 reads YYDKDF (reference sequence). This CDR3 has 16 residues. A remark on this clonotype: Its matching antigen is unknown.

The authors prepared the TCRbeta library with unique molecular identifiers. TCRdb fed the PCR reads into MiXCR, producing one record per CDR3 protein. Of approximately 500,000 distinct CDR3 sequences in the sample, roughly 27% were seen once. The sample consisted of PBMCs, taken before TCRalphabeta/CD19-depleted stem cell transplant. This chain uses TRBV15 with TRBJ2-5; D not certain. The sequence derives from a boy less than two years old with Wiskott-Aldrich syndrome, due to receive a stem cell transplant. CDR3 region: CATSRDRVGGQETQYF. In nucleotides, the CDR3 is TGTGCCACCAGCAGAGATCGGGTGGGCGGCCAAGAGACCCAGTACTTC.